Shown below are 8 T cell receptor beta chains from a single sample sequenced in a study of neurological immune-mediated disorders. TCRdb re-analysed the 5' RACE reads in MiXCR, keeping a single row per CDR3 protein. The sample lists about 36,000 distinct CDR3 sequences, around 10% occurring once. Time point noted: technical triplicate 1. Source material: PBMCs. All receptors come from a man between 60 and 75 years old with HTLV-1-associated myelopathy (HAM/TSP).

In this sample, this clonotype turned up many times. DNA for the CDR3: TGCGCCAGCAGCCCACAGGGGGCCCCCAATGAGCAGTTCTTC. Protein product: CASSPQGAPNEQFF. The chain is built from TRBV5-1 and TRBJ2-1; 9 bases map to TRBD1. The CDR3 totals 14 residues. Germline assignment: CDR1 SGHRS and CDR2 YFSETQ. With 4 bases clipped from V and 6 bases from J, the junction kept 5 bases outside the gene matches.

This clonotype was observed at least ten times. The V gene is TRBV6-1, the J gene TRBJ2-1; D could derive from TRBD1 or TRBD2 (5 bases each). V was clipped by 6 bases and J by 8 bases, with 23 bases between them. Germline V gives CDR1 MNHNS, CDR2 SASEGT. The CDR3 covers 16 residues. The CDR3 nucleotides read TGTGCCAGCAGCTTCTACCGGGACCCCCCTGGAGATGAGCAGTTCTTC. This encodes CASSFYRDPPGDEQFF.

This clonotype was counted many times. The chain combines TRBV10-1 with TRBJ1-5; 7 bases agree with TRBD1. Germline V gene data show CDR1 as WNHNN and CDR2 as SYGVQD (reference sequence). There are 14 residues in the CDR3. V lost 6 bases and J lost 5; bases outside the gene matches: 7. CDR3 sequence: CASSGQVRDQPQHF. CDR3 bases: TGCGCCAGCAGCGGACAGGTGAGAGATCAGCCCCAGCATTTT.

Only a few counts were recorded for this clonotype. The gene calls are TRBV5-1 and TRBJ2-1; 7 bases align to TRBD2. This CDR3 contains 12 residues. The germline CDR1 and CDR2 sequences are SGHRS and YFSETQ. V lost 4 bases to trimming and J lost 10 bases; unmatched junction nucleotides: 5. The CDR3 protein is CASSMRGGEQFF. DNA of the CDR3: TGCGCCAGCAGCATGCGCGGGGGAGAGCAGTTCTTC.

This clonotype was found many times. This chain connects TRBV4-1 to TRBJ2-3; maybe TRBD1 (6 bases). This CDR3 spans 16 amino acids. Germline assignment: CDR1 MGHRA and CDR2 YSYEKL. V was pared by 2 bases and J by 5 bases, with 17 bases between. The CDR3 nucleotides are TGCGCCAGCAGCCAACATCCGACAGGTGAAGGAGATACGCAGTATTTT. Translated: CASSQHPTGEGDTQYF.

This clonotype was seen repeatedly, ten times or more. CDR3 bases: TGCAGTACAAGGACGGGGAATTCACCCCTCCACTTT. Its translation is CSTRTGNSPLHF. The chain has TRBV20-1 and TRBJ1-6; no reliable D call. Germline V gives CDR1 DFQATT, CDR2 SNEGSKA (reference sequence). The germline V and J ends were trimmed by 8 bases and 7 bases, with 12 bases remaining between them. The CDR3 contains 12 residues.

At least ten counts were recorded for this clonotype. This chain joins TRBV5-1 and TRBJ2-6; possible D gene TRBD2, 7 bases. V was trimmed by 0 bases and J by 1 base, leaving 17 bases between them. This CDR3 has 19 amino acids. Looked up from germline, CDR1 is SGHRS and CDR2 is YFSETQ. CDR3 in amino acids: CASSLASGVGASGANVLTF. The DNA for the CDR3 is TGCGCCAGCAGCTTGGCTAGCGGAGTGGGGGCATCTGGGGCCAACGTCCTGACTTTC.

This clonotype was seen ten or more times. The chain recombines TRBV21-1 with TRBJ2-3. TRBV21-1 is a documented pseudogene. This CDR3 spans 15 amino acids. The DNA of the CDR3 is TGTGCCAGCAGCAAAAAAGGACGGAGCACAGATACGCAGTATTTT. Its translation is CASSKKGRSTDTQYF.